This T cell receptor beta chain was sequenced for a study of OX40 agonist ivuxolimab in advanced cancers. Study as a whole: Patients' therapy was ivuxolimab, an antibody that acts as an agonist of OX40 (CD134). Study-level points and caveats: Researchers did not determine the expanded peripheral T cells' antigen specificity. The 0.1-3.0 mg/kg partial responders had among the lowest clonal expansion.

TCRdb's table, derived via immunoSEQ multiplex PCR, lists solely in-frame clones and lacks some. The sample has under 75,000 clones, about nine tenths seen once. V was shortened by 5 bases and J by 4 bases, with 17 bases between the two germline ends. The V gene's germline CDR1 is SGHVS and CDR2 FNYEAQ. CDR3 length: 15 amino acids. Notes on this clone: Its antigen is not known.

Material: CD4+ or CD8+ T cells sorted from blood, obtained in a trial of the OX40 agonist ivuxolimab. The rearrangement links TRBV7-6 to TRBJ2-5, with D possibly TRBD1 on 6 matching bases. This sequence was found in an adult with an advanced solid tumor such as melanoma, head and neck, liver or kidney cancer. CDR3 residues: CASSPHREGIETQYF. In DNA form, the CDR3 reads TGTGCCAGCAGCCCTCACAGGGAAGGGATAGAGACCCAGTACTTC.